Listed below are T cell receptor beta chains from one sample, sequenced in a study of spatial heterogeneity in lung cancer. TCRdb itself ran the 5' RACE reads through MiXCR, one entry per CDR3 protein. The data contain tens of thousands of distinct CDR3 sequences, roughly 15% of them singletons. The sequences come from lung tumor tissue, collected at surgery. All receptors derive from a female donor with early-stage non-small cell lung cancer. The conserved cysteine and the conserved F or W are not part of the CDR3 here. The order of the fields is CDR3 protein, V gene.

CDR3aa: ASSQTPLAPF; v_gene: TRBV3-1
CDR3aa: ASSTHPIDQRGYTGELF; v_gene: TRBV19
CDR3aa: ASSLGQGSLIPYEQY; v_gene: TRBV5-6
CDR3aa: ASTYRGPTDTQY; v_gene: TRBV12-3/TRBV12-4
CDR3aa: ASSASSSGRSYEQY; v_gene: TRBV19
CDR3aa: ASSHDGINTGELF; v_gene: TRBV6-6
CDR3aa: ASTRTGGPSGANVLT; v_gene: TRBV6-6
CDR3aa: ASSPKDGGNEQF; v_gene: TRBV18
CDR3aa: AWSVGPETQY; v_gene: TRBV30
CDR3aa: ASSQSSGANVLT; v_gene: TRBV6-5
CDR3aa: AWSIGTGGKKAQH; v_gene: TRBV30
CDR3aa: ASSLSSGRAGPNEQF; v_gene: TRBV27
CDR3aa: ASRSDGYSTYTQY; v_gene: TRBV5-1
CDR3aa: ASSLAPGMDTQY; v_gene: TRBV7-9
CDR3aa: ASTLAGGPYEQY; v_gene: TRBV28
CDR3aa: ASSPRRAGGLTDTQY; v_gene: TRBV7-3
CDR3aa: SASSGGGETQY; v_gene: TRBV20-1
CDR3aa: ASSELGVEGETQY; v_gene: TRBV25-1
CDR3aa: ASSLGGNEQY; v_gene: TRBV6-6
CDR3aa: ASSQPVRGGQETQY; v_gene: TRBV4-2